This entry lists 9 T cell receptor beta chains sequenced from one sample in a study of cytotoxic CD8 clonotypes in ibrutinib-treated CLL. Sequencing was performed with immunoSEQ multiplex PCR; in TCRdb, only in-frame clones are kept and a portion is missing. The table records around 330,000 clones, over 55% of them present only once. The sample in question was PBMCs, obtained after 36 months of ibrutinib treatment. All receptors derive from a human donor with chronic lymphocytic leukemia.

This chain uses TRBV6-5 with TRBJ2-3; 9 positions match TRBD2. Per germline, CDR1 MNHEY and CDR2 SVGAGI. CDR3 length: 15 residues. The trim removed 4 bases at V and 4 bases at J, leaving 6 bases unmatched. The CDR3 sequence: CASSSGGGAPDTQYF. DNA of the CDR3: TGTGCCAGCAGTTCCGGCGGGGGGGCGCCAGATACGCAGTATTTT.

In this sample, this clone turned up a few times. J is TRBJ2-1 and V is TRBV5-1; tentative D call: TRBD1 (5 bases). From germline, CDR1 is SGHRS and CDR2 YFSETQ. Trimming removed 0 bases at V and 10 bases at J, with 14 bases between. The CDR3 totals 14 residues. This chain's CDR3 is CASSLADSPPEQFF. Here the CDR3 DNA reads TGCGCCAGCAGCTTGGCCGACAGCCCCCCCGAGCAGTTCTTC.

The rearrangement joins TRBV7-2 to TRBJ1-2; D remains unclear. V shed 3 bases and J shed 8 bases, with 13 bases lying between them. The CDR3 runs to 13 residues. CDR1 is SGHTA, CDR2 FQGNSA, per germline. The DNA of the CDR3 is TGTGCCAGCAGCTTTCATTCCGGGTACGGCTACACCTTC. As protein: CASSFHSGYGYTF.

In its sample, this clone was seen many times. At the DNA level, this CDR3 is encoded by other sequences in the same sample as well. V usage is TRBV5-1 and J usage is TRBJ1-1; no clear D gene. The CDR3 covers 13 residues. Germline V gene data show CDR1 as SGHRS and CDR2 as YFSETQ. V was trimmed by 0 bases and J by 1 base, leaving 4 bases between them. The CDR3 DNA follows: TGCGCCAGCAGCTTGGAGGGGAACACTGAAGCTTTCTTT. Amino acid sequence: CASSLEGNTEAFF.

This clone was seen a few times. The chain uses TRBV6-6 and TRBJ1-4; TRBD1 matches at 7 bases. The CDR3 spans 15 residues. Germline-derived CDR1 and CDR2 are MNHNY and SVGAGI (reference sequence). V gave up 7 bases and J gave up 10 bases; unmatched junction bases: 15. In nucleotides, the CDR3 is TGTGCCAGCACCCCCGACAGGGCTAGCGTTGCAAAACTGTTTTTT. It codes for CASTPDRASVAKLFF.

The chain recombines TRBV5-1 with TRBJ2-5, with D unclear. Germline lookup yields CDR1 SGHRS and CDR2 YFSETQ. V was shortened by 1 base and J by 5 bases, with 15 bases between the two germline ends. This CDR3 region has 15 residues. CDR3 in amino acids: CASSLSGKIEETQYF. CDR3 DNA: TGCGCCAGCAGCTTGTCTGGGAAAATCGAGGAGACCCAGTACTTC.

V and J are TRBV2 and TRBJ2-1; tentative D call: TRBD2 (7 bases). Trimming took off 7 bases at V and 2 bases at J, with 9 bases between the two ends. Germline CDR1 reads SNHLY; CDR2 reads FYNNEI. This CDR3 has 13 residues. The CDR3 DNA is TGTGCCAGCAAGGGGGGGCCCTACAATGAGCAGTTCTTC. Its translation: CASKGGPYNEQFF.

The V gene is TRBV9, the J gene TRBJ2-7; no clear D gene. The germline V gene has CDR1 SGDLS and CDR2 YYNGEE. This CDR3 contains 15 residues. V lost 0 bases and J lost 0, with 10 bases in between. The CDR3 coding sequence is TGTGCCAGCAGCGTAGGGGCTCCTCGCTCCTACGAGCAGTACTTC. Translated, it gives CASSVGAPRSYEQYF.

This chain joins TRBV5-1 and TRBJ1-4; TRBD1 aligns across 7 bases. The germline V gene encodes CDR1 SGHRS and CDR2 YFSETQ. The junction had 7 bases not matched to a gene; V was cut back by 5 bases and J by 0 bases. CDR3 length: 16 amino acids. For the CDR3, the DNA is TGCGCCAGCAGTAGGACAGGCCCCTCAACTAATGAAAAACTGTTTTTT. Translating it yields CASSRTGPSTNEKLFF. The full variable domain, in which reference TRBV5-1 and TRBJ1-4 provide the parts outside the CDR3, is KAGVTQTPRYLIKTRGQQVTLSCSPISGHRSVSWYQQTPGQGLQFLFEYFSETQRNKGNFPGRFSGRQFSNSRSEMNVSTLELGDSALYLCASSRTGPSTNEKLFFGSGTQLSVL.